The present T cell receptor (beta chain) was sequenced within a study of shared clonotypes between healthy human individuals (dated by TCRdb to the early 2020s). About the full investigation: Three men and two women, aged 18 to 49 years, made up the cohort. To estimate repertoire size and how much clonotype sharing occurs between individuals, the study deeply sequenced the blood TCR repertoires of several healthy adults. Libraries were prepared and TCR repertoires were sequenced by different laboratories using diverse techniques, in order to increase sequencing depth and limit assay-specific biases. Per donor, leukapheresis produced somewhere between about 0.9 and 9 billion PBMCs.

The donors were healthy, HIV-negative adults who had no recently reported acute infections or vaccinations. Every donor was a Caucasian adult residing in Nashville, Tennessee, USA. In the unsorted samples, 85 million to 100 million PBMCs were counted, and genomic DNA was extracted using the QIAamp DNA Blood Mini kit. Blood was collected by leukapheresis, and PBMCs were isolated by Ficoll-Histopaque density gradient centrifugation and then cryopreserved in liquid nitrogen vapor phase. TCR CDR3 regions were amplified from genomic DNA by multiplex PCR using the deep immunoSEQ assay. For each cell subset, the extracted genomic DNA was distributed evenly across all wells of several immunoSEQ 96-well plates, and each plate served as one replicate. For unsorted PBMC, about 300 ng of genomic DNA, equivalent to around 30,000 T cell genomes, went into each replicate PCR. Genomic DNA from unsorted PBMC was sequenced over ten immunoSEQ deep assay plates. The purified libraries were quantified using a Qubit 3.0 fluorometer, sized with a Bioanalyzer 2100, and then quantified again using the KAPA Library Quantification kit. Every immunoSEQ 96-well plate was sequenced on a dedicated single-read 150-cycle Illumina NextSeq 550 flow cell. Regarding the original processing steps: Because only junctional sequences without quality scores were contained in the immunoSEQ output, filtering matching that applied to full-length reads could not be performed. To assign V/J genes and CDR3, sequences were annotated using PyIR, a Python wrapper for IgBLAST v1.9, with IMGT germline references. Reads were filtered out if the reads had weak V/J assignments (E-value above 1e-6), no CDR3, stop codons, out-of-frame junctions, or ambiguous translated residues. V3J clonotypes were defined by identical inferred V gene, J gene, and CDR3 amino acid sequence. To compute the percentage overlap between repertoires, the number of shared unique clonotypes was divided by the size of the smaller repertoire. Three approaches were used to assess repertoire richness: RTK rarefaction, the Chao1 estimator, and Recon v2.1 estimates of unobserved clonotypes. Drawn from immuneACCESS, this table holds only the in-frame rearrangements with V and J called that TCRdb kept. Clones are partly lost; checked studies trace under half to an unresolved V gene and leave the rest unexplained. The DNA gave D and trimming, while V, J and clone size come from that table. This sample comprises 400,000 to 550,000 clones, 70% to 80% of them detected only once. Jointly, the top ten make up about 12% of the sample.

As for this clone: This receptor's antigen is unknown. No much larger clonotype is one base removed from it; base qualities were not supplied.

What the research found in general, with its limitations: Sampling was restricted to blood, and TCR repertoires in tissue are likely to differ from TCR repertoires in blood. Because the study included only a small number of donors, the genetic and exposure-history diversity represented was limited. Pairwise subsampling led to the expectation that sequencing depth would affect the degree of clonotype sharing among donors.

This TCR was sampled from a woman aged 40 to 55 in good health. Some clones in this sample may be carry-over from other donors' samples. Sequenced sample: PBMCs.

In nucleotide form, the sequence is TGTGCCAGCAGTGAAGCAACCGGACTAGTAGAGACCCAGTACTTC. This yields the protein CASSEATGLVETQYF. Here the chain combines TRBV2 and TRBJ2-5, and 7 junction bases match TRBD2. The germline V gene sets CDR1 to SNHLY and CDR2 to FYNNEI. The CDR3, cysteine through phenylalanine, is 15 amino acids long. Of all the DNA, just the CDR3 is kept, 45 bases in frame from base 1. From V the trimming removes 0 bases and from J it removes 4 bases, while the gene matches leave 5 bases of the junction unaccounted for. The full variable domain, completed from the reference TRBV2 and TRBJ2-5 proteins outside the CDR3, reads EPEVTQTPSHQVTQMGQEVILRCVPISNHLYFYWYRQILGQKVEFLVSFYNNEISEKSEIFDDQFSVERPDGSNFTLKIRSTKLEDSAMYFCASSEATGLVETQYFGPGTRLLVL.